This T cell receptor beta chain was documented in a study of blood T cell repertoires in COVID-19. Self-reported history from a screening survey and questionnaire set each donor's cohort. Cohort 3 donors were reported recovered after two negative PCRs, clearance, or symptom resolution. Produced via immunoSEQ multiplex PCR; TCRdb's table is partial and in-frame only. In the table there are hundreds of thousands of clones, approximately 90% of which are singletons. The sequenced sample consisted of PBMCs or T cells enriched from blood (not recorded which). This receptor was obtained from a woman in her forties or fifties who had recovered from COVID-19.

The CDR3, as DNA: TGTGCCAGCAGCCATTTCGCCGGCGGGGCAGGGGGTGTTCAAGAGACCCAGTACTTC. Its protein product is CASSHFAGGAGGVQETQYF. The chain uses TRBV4-2 and TRBJ2-5, with D perhaps TRBD1 (7 bases). CDR3 length equals 19 residues. CDR1 LGHNA and CDR2 YNFKEQ come from the germline V gene. V was clipped by 3 bases and J by 2 bases, with 25 bases between them.